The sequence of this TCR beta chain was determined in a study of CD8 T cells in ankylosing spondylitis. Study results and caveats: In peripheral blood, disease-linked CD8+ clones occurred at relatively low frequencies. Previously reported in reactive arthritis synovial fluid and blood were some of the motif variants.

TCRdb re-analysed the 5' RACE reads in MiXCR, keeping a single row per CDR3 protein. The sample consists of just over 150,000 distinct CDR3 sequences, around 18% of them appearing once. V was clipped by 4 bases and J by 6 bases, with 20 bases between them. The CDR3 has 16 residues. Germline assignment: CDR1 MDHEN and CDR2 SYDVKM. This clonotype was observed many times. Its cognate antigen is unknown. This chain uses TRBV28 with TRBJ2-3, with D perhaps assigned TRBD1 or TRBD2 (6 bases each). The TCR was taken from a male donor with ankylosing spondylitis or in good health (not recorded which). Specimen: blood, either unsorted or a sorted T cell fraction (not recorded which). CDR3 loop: CASSSREPSGADTQYF. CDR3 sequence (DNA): TGTGCCAGCAGTTCCCGGGAGCCCTCAGGGGCGGATACGCAGTATTTT.